This T cell receptor (beta chain) was found in a study of T cells after yellow fever vaccination (dated by TCRdb to between 2018 and 2020). With respect to the entire study: The SMART-Seq v4 Ultra Low Input RNA kit was used to prepare libraries from fractions with low cell numbers. To follow T-cell clones before and after primary and booster YFV17D yellow fever vaccination, bulk TCR alpha and beta repertoires were sequenced over time. Two healthy male donors, one aged 18 to 29 and one aged 30 to 40 years, made up the cohort. Blood samples were taken at several timepoints before and after primary and secondary immunization, and bulk PBMC replicates and cell subsets were isolated.

Its CDR3 holds 14 amino acids, cysteine through phenylalanine. The read is trimmed to its CDR3 DNA, 42 bases read in frame from base 1. For this chain, trimming is 4 bases at the V end and 6 bases at the J end, and the number of junction bases without a gene match is 5. In the germline V gene, CDR1 corresponds to SNHLY and CDR2 to FYNNEI. This clonotype was detected only a few times. Its antigen is still unknown. It has no much larger one-base neighbor in the sample; base qualities were not kept. The sample's treatment or condition label, decoded: live attenuated yellow fever vaccine strain. At each blood-draw timepoint, two biological replicates of bulk PBMCs were collected. A standard Ficoll-Paque protocol was used to isolate PBMCs from peripheral blood. RNA was extracted with TriZol from bulk PBMCs, CD4 and CD8 fractions, and dextramer-positive and dextramer-negative fractions. Synthesis of TCR cDNA relied on 5'RACE template switching, a step that introduced a universal primer site along with unique molecular identifiers. cDNA synthesis was primed from both the TCR alpha and TCR beta constant segments. Libraries were amplified in two PCR steps, with sample barcodes and sequencing adapters added in the second step. Libraries were sequenced on Illumina HiSeq 2500 (2x100 bp) or NovaSeq (2x150 bp). The authors' analysis ran thus. MIGEC handled demultiplexing of reads and collapsing into UMI consensus sequences, while MiXCR performed V(D)J alignment. Vaccine-responding clonotypes were identified with edgeR using replicate PBMC samples, with FDR below 0.01 and a log2 fold change above 5 up to day 15 being required. Bulk clonotypes were assigned CD4 or CD8 identity according to which sequenced CD4 or CD8 repertoire held them at higher abundance. Using fastp at Q25 and MiXCR, TCRdb reprocessed the public reads and kept productive beta chains. CDR3 protein duplicates are merged, each entry listing the most common genes and DNA. The V and J calls and clone size are TCRdb's, not the authors'. The sample includes 600,000 to 750,000 distinct CDR3 sequences, with 12% observed a single time. Under 15% of the sample lies in the top ten.

Paper-wide results and their limitations: After the booster, most clones that had expanded after primary vaccination were detected again (roughly 96% of CD4 and around nine tenths of CD8), suggesting broad maintenance of memory. A small fraction of clonotypes appeared in both the CD4 and CD8 compartments, likely as a result of convergent recombination. Compared with the primary T-cell response, the secondary T-cell response was faster but weaker, reaching its peak on day 5 rather than on day 15. Because abundant contaminating clonotypes from the bulk population could be contained in FACS-sorted repertoires, computational filtering was required. Only two donors were included in the study, so the extent to which the findings can be generalized is limited.

The V gene is TRBV2 and the J gene is TRBJ2-3; 9 nucleotides in the junction match TRBD2. The sequences come from PBMCs, collected on the day of the yellow fever booster vaccination. The origin of this receptor is a man under 40 who received the YFV17D yellow fever vaccine. The CDR3 is CASSGSSGADTQYF. The DNA reads TGTGCCAGCAGTGGCTCTAGCGGGGCGGATACGCAGTATTTT.